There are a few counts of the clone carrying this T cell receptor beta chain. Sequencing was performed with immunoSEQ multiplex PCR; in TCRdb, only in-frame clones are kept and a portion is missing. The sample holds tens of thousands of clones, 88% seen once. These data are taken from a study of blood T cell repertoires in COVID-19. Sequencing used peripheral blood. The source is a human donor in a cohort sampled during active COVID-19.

CDR3 sequence (DNA): TGTGCCAGCAGCTTAGGTGACTTTGTGTATTTT. Residues: CASSLGDFVYF. This chain connects TRBV7-9 to TRBJ2-3, with D uncertain. CDR1 SEHNR and CDR2 FQNEAQ come from the germline V gene (reference sequence). V lost 1 base to trimming and J lost 14 bases, with 10 bases between them. CDR3 length: 11 residues.